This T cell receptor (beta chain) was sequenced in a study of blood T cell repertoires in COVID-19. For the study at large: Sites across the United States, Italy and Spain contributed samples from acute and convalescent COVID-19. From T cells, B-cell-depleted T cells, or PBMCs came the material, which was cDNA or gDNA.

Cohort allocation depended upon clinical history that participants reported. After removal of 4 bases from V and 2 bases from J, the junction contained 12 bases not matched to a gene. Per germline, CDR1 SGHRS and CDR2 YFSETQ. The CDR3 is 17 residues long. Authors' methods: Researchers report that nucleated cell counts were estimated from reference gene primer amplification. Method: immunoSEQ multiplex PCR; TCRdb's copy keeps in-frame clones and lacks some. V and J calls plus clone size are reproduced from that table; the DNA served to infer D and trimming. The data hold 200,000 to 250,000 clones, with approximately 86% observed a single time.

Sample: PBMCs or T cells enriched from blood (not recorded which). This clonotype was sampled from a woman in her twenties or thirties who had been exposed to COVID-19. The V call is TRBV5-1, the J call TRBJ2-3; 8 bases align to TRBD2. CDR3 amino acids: CASSPGSRGATTDTQYF. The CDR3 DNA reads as TGCGCCAGCAGCCCTGGGTCGCGGGGGGCCACCACAGATACGCAGTATTTT. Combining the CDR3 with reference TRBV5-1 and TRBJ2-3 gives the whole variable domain KAGVTQTPRYLIKTRGQQVTLSCSPISGHRSVSWYQQTPGQGLQFLFEYFSETQRNKGNFPGRFSGRQFSNSRSEMNVSTLELGDSALYLCASSPGSRGATTDTQYFGPGTRLTVL.